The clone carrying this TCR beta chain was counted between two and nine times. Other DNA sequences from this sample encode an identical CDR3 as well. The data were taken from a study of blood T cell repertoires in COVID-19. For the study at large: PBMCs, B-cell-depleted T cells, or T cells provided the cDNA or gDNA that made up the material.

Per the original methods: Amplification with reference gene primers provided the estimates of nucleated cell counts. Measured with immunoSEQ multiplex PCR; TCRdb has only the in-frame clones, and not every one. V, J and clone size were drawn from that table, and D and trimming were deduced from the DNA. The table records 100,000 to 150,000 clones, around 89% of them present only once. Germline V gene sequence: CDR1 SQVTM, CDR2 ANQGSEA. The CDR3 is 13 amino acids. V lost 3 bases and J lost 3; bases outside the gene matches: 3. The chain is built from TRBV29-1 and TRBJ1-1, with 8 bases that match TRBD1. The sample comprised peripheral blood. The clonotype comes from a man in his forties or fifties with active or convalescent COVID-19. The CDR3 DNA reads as TGCAGCGTTGACAGGGGGCCGGACACTGAAGCTTTCTTT. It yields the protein CSVDRGPDTEAFF.